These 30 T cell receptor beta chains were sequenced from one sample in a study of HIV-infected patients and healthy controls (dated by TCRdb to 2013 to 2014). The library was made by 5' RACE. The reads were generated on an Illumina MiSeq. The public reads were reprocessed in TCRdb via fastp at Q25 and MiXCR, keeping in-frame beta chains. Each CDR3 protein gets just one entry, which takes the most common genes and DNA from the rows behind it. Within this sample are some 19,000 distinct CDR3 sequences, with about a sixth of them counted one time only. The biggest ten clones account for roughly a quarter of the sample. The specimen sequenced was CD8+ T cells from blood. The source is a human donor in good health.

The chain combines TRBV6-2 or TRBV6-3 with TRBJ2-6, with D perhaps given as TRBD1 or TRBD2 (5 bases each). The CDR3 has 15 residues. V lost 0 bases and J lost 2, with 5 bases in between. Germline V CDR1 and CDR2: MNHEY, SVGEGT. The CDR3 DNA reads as TGTGCCAGCAGTTACTCGGGGGCTGGGGCCAACGTCCTGACTTTC. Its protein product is CASSYSGAGANVLTF.

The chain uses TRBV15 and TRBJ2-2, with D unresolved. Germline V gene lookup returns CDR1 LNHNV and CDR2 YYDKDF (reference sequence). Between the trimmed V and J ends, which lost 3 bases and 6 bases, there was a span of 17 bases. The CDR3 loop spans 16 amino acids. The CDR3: CATSSGTGSRAGELFF. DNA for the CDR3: TGTGCCACCAGCAGCGGAACCGGGTCCAGAGCCGGGGAGCTGTTTTTT.

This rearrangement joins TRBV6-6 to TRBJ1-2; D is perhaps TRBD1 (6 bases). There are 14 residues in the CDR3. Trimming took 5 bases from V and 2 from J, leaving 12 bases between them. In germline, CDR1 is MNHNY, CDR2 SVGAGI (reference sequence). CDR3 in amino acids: CASSHGQINYGYTF. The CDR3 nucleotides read TGTGCCAGCAGTCACGGACAGATCAACTATGGCTACACCTTC.

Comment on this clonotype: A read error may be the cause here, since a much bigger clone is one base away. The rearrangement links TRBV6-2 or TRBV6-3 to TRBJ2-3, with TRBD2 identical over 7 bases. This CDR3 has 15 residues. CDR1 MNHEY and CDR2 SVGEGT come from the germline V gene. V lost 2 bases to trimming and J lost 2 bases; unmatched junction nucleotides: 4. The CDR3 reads CASSYRLADTDTQYF. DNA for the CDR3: TGTGCCAGCAGTTACAGGCTAGCGGACACAGATACGCAGTATTTT.

CDR3 DNA: TGTGCCAGTAGTATCGTCATGAACACTGAAGCTTTCTTT. It codes for CASSIVMNTEAFF. This chain joins TRBV19 and TRBJ1-1; D uncertain. From germline, CDR1 is LNHDA and CDR2 SQIVND (reference sequence). The V end was cut by 3 bases, the J end by 0 bases, with 5 bases between. There are 13 residues in the CDR3.

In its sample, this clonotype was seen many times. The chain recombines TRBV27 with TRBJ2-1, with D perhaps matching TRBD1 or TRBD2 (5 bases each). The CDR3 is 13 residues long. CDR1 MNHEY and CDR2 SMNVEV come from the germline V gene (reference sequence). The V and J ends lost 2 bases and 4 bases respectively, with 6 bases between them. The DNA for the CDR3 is TGTGCCAGCAGTTTAGGGGGTTACAATGAGCAGTTCTTC. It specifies CASSLGGYNEQFF.

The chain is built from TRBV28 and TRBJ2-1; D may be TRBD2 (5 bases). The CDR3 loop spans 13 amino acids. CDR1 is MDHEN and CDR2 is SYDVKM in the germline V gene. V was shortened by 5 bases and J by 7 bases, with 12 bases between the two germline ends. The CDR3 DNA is TGTGCCAGCAGTGTAACTAGGAGGAATGAGCAGTTCTTC. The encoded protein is CASSVTRRNEQFF.

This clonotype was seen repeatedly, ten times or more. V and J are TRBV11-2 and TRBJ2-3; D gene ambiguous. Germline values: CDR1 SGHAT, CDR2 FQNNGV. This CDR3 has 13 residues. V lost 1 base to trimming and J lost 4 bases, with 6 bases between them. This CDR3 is CASSLVRADTQYF. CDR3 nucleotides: TGTGCCAGCAGCTTAGTTAGGGCAGATACGCAGTATTTT.

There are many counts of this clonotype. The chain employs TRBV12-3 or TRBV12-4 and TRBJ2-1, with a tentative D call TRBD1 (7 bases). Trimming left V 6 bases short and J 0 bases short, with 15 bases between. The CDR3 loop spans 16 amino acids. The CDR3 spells CASSSSGGNSYNEQFF. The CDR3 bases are TGTGCCAGCAGCTCGTCAGGGGGGAACTCCTACAATGAGCAGTTCTTC.

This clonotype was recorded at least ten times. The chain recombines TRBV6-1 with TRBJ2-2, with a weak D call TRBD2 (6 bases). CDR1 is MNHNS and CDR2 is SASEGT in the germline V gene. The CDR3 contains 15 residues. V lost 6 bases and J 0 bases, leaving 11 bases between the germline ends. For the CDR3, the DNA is TGTGCCAGCAGGGGGGGACCCACGAACACCGGGGAGCTGTTTTTT. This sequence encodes CASRGGPTNTGELFF.

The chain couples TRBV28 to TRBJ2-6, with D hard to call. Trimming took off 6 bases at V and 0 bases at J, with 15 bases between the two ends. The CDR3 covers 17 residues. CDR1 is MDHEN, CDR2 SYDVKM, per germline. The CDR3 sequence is CASSPGPLFSGANVLTF. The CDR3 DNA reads TGTGCCAGCAGCCCCGGTCCCCTTTTCTCTGGGGCCAACGTCCTGACTTTC.

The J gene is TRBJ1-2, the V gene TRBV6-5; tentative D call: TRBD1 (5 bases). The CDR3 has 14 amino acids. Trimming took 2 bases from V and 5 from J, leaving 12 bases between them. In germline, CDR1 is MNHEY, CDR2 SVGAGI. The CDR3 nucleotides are TGTGCCAGCAGTTACGCAGAGGGGAAGTATGGCTACACCTTC. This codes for CASSYAEGKYGYTF.

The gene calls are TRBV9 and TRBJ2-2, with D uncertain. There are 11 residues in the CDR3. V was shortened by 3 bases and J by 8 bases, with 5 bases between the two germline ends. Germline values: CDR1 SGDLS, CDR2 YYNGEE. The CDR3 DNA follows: TGTGCCAGCAGCGGTGGAGGGGAGCTGTTTTTT. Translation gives CASSGGGELFF.

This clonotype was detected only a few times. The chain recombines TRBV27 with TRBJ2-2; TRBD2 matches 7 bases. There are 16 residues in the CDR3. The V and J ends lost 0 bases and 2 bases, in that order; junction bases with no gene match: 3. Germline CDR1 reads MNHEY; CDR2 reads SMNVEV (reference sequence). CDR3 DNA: TGTGCCAGCAGTTTATCCGGGGGGAGTAACACCGGGGAGCTGTTTTTT. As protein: CASSLSGGSNTGELFF.

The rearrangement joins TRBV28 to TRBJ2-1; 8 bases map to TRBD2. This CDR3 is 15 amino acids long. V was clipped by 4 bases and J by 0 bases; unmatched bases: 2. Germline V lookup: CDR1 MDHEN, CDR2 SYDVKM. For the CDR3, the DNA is TGTGCCAGCAGTTCTCGGGGGGGCTCCTACAATGAGCAGTTCTTC. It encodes CASSSRGGSYNEQFF.

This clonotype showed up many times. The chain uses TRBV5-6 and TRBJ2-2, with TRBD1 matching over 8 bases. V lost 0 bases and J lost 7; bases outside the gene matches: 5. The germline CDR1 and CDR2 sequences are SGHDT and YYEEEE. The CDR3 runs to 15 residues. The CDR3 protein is CASSLADRESGELFF. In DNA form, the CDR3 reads TGTGCCAGCAGCTTGGCGGACAGGGAGAGCGGGGAGCTGTTTTTT.

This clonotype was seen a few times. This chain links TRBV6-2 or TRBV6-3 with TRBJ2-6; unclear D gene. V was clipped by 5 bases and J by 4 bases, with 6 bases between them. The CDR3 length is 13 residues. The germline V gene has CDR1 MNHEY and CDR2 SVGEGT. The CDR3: CASSPLGANVLTF. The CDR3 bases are TGTGCCAGCAGTCCTCTGGGGGCCAACGTCCTGACTTTC.

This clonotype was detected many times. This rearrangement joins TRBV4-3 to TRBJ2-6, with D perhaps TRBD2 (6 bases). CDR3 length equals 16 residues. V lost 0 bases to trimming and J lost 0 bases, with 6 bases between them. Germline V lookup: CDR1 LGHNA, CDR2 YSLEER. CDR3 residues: CASSQDGSSGANVLTF. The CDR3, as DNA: TGCGCCAGCAGCCAAGACGGGAGCTCTGGGGCCAACGTCCTGACTTTC.

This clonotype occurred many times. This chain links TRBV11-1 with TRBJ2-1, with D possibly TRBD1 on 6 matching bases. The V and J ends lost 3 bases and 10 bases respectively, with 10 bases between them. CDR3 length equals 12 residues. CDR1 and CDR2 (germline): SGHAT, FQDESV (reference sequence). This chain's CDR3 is CASSFAGTEQFF. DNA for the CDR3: TGTGCCAGCAGCTTTGCCGGGACAGAGCAGTTCTTC.

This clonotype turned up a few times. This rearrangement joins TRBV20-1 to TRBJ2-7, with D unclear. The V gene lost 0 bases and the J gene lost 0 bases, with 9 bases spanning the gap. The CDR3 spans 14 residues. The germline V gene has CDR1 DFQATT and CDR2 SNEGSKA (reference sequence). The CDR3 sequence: CSARDPVTSYEQYF. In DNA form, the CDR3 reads TGCAGTGCTAGAGATCCAGTCACCTCCTACGAGCAGTACTTC.

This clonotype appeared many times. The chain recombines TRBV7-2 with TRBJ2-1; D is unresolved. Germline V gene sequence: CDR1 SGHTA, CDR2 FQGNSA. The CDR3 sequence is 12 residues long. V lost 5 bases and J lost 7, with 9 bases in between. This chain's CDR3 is CASSSLGNEQFF. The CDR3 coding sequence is TGTGCCAGCAGCAGTCTAGGGAATGAGCAGTTCTTC.

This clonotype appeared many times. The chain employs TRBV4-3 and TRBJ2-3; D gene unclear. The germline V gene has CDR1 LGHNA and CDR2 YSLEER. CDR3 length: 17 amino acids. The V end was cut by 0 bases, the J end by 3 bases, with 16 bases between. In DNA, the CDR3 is TGCGCCAGCAGCCAAGAGGGTGCCCATACCCCAACAGATACGCAGTATTTT. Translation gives CASSQEGAHTPTDTQYF.

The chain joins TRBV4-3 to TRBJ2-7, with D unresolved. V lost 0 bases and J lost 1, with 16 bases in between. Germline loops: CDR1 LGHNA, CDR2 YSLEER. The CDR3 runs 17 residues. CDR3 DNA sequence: TGCGCCAGCAGCCAAGAGCGTGCCGGCCGGGCTTCCTACGAGCAGTACTTC. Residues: CASSQERAGRASYEQYF.

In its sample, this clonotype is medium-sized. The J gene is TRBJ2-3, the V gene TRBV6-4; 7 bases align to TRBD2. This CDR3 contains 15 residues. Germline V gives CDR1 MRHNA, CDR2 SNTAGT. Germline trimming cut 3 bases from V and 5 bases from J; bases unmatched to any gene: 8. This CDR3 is CASSERAASGDTQYF. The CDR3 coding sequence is TGTGCCAGCAGTGAGCGTGCGGCTAGCGGAGATACGCAGTATTTT.

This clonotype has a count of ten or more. CDR3 sequence: CASSDSSGTSNEQFF. CDR3 bases: TGTGCCAGCAGTGACTCATCCGGGACCTCTAATGAGCAGTTCTTC. V is TRBV6-4 and J is TRBJ2-1, with D perhaps matching TRBD1 or TRBD2 (5 bases each). V lost 0 bases, J lost 7 bases, and 13 bases lay in between. CDR1 MRHNA and CDR2 SNTAGT come from the germline V gene. CDR3 size: 15 residues.

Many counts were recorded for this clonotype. CDR3 amino acids: CASSQSPGGAYEQYF. The CDR3 bases are TGCGCCAGCAGCCAATCCCCCGGGGGAGCGTACGAGCAGTACTTC. This rearrangement joins TRBV4-3 to TRBJ2-7; TRBD2 is a possible D gene (6 bases). In germline, CDR1 is LGHNA, CDR2 YSLEER. CDR3 size: 15 residues. V was clipped by 2 bases and J by 4 bases, with 15 bases between them.

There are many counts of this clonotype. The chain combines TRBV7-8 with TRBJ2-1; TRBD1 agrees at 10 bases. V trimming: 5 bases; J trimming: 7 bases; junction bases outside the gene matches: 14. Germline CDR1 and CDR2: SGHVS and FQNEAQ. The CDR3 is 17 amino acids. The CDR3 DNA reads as TGTGCCAGCAGCCTGGGATCCGGGACAGGGGAATTGAATGAGCAGTTCTTC. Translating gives CASSLGSGTGELNEQFF.

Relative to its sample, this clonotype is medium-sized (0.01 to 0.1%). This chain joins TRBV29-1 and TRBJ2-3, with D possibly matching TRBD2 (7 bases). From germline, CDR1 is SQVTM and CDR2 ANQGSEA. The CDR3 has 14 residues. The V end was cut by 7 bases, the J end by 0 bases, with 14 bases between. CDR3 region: CSAGGLASTDTQYF. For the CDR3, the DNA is TGCAGCGCCGGGGGGCTAGCGAGCACAGATACGCAGTATTTT.

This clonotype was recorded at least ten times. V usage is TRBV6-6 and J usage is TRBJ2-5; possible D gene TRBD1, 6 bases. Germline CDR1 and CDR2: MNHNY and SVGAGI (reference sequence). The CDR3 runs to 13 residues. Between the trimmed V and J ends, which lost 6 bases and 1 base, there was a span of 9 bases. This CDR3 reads CASSWTAQETQYF. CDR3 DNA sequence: TGTGCCAGCAGCTGGACAGCCCAAGAGACCCAGTACTTC.

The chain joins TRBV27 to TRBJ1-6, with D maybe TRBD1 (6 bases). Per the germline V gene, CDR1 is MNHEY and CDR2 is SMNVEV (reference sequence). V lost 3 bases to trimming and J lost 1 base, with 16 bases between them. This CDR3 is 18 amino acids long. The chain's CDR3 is CASSFTGPATSYNSPLHF. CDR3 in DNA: TGTGCCAGCAGTTTTACAGGGCCGGCAACTTCCTATAATTCACCCCTCCACTTT.